A selection of T cell receptor beta chains follows, all from one sample in a study of cytomegalovirus exposure and HLA in healthy donors. Using immunoSEQ multiplex PCR, the repertoire was profiled, and TCRdb retains in-frame clones only, with some absent. The data contain approximately 160,000 clones, roughly 80% of them singletons. The source material was PBMCs. These receptors were taken from a man in his forties or fifties in good health and CMV-seropositive. CDR3s include the opening cysteine and the closing phenylalanine or tryptophan. Fields, in order: D gene, V gene, J gene, clone size, CDR3 DNA, CDR3 protein. A D gene is named only where the DNA matches it firmly. Clone size is shown for a subset of rows, as once, few, many or a class of expanded clone.

D: -
V: TRBV18
J: TRBJ1-6
size: -
DNA: TGTGCCAGCTTGAGCTCCTATAATTCACCCCTCCACTTT
CDR3: CASLSSYNSPLHF

D: -
V: TRBV5-4
J: TRBJ1-2
size: few
DNA: TGTGCCAGCAGCTTGGAGCCATGGGAGTACTATGGCTACACCTTC
CDR3: CASSLEPWEYYGYTF

D: -
V: TRBV30
J: TRBJ1-5
size: -
DNA: TGTGCCTGGAGTCGGACAGCGGACAATCAGCCCCAGCATTTT
CDR3: CAWSRTADNQPQHF

D: -
V: TRBV5-6
J: TRBJ1-2
size: once
DNA: TGTGCCAGCAGCTTTCAGGGGCTCCCCTATGGCTACACCTTC
CDR3: CASSFQGLPYGYTF

D: -
V: TRBV15
J: TRBJ2-1
size: -
DNA: TGTGCCACCAGCAGGGGGGGGGCGGGGGTCCCAGGCAATGAGCAGTTCTTC
CDR3: CATSRGGAGVPGNEQFF

D: -
V: TRBV28
J: TRBJ1-2
size: -
DNA: TGTGCCAGCAGTTCGCCCCAGGTTGACTATGGCTACACCTTC
CDR3: CASSSPQVDYGYTF

D: -
V: TRBV18
J: TRBJ2-7
size: -
DNA: TGTGCCAGCTCACCACCGGCGGGATCTAACGAGCAGTACTTC
CDR3: CASSPPAGSNEQYF

D: -
V: TRBV5-4
J: TRBJ1-2
size: -
DNA: TGTGCCAGCAGCCGATCCGGTCGAGCTAACTATGGCTACACCTTC
CDR3: CASSRSGRANYGYTF

D: TRBD2
V: TRBV28
J: TRBJ2-7
size: -
DNA: TGTGCCAGCTCTAAAACTAGCGGGAGGTACGAGCAGTACTTC
CDR3: CASSKTSGRYEQYF

D: -
V: TRBV2
J: TRBJ1-3
size: -
DNA: TGTGCCAGCAGTGCAGGGTTCTCTGGAAACACCATATATTTT
CDR3: CASSAGFSGNTIYF

D: -
V: TRBV6-6
J: TRBJ2-6
size: -
DNA: TGTGCCAGCACCGCGGGACCCCACTCTGGGGCCAACGTCCTGACTTTC
CDR3: CASTAGPHSGANVLTF

D: TRBD2
V: TRBV7-9
J: TRBJ2-1
size: few
DNA: TGTGCCAGCAAAGCCGGGACTAGCGGCTCCGGAAGTTACAATGAGCAGTTCTTC
CDR3: CASKAGTSGSGSYNEQFF

D: -
V: TRBV5-5
J: TRBJ1-3
size: -
DNA: TGTGCCAGCAGCGCGACCGGGACAAGCGGCAGAAACACCATATATTTT
CDR3: CASSATGTSGRNTIYF

D: -
V: TRBV30
J: TRBJ1-1
size: -
DNA: TGTGCCTGGGGGAAAGCGGTCACTGAAGCTTTCTTT
CDR3: CAWGKAVTEAFF

D: TRBD2
V: TRBV5-6
J: TRBJ2-7
size: -
DNA: TGTGCCAGCAGTCGAGCTAGCGGGGGATTCTCCTACGAGCAGTACTTC
CDR3: CASSRASGGFSYEQYF

D: -
V: TRBV30
J: TRBJ2-7
size: -
DNA: TGTGCCTGGAGTGTGGGGGGAAGTACCTACGAGCAGTACTTC
CDR3: CAWSVGGSTYEQYF

D: -
V: TRBV18
J: TRBJ1-4
size: -
DNA: TGTGCCAGCTCACAGGGACTTGATGAAAAACTGTTTTTT
CDR3: CASSQGLDEKLFF

D: -
V: TRBV5-6
J: TRBJ1-3
size: -
DNA: TGTGCCAGCAGCTTGGAAGGGGGCTCTGGAAACACCATATATTTT
CDR3: CASSLEGGSGNTIYF

D: TRBD2
V: TRBV4-1
J: TRBJ2-5
size: -
DNA: TGCGCCAGCAGGGGACTAGCGGGGCAAGAGACCCAGTACTTC
CDR3: CASRGLAGQETQYF

D: -
V: TRBV15
J: TRBJ2-3
size: few
DNA: TGTGCCACCAGGGAGGTTCACAGGGACACAGATACGCAGTATTTT
CDR3: CATREVHRDTDTQYF

D: TRBD2
V: TRBV30
J: TRBJ2-1
size: -
DNA: TGTGCCTGGGTAGCGGGATCCTTTGGTGAGCAGTTCTTC
CDR3: CAWVAGSFGEQFF

D: TRBD2
V: TRBV10-3
J: TRBJ2-3
size: few
DNA: TGTGCCATCAAGGAGACTAGCGGGGGTTGGGCAGATACGCAGTATTTT
CDR3: CAIKETSGGWADTQYF

D: -
V: TRBV7-9
J: TRBJ1-5
size: -
DNA: TGTGCCAGCAGCTTAGGAGGACAGCCCAGGGAGCCCCAGCATTTT
CDR3: CASSLGGQPREPQHF

D: -
V: TRBV13
J: TRBJ1-1
size: -
DNA: TGTGCCAGCAGCTTAGGAGGGGGGGGCATGAACACTGAAGCTTTCTTT
CDR3: CASSLGGGGMNTEAFF

D: TRBD2
V: TRBV18
J: TRBJ2-7
size: -
DNA: TGTGCCAGCTCAGGGCTAGCGGGGTCATTAAAGGCCTACGAGCAGTACTTC
CDR3: CASSGLAGSLKAYEQYF

D: TRBD1
V: TRBV27
J: TRBJ1-1
size: -
DNA: TGTGCCAGCAGTTTAGATGCCGGGACAGGTATTGAAGCTTTCTTT
CDR3: CASSLDAGTGIEAFF

D: -
V: TRBV27
J: TRBJ2-2
size: -
DNA: TGTGCCAGCAGTCTAGGGACATCAAACACCGGGGAGCTGTTTTTT
CDR3: CASSLGTSNTGELFF

D: -
V: TRBV4-2
J: TRBJ2-1
size: -
DNA: TGTGCCAGCAGCCAAGCTTCCTCTTGGGGGGGCCTTAATGAGCAGTTCTTC
CDR3: CASSQASSWGGLNEQFF

D: TRBD2
V: TRBV2
J: TRBJ2-7
size: -
DNA: TGTGCCAGCAGTGAAGGGGAGGGAAACTTCTACGAGCAGTACTTC
CDR3: CASSEGEGNFYEQYF

D: TRBD2
V: TRBV28
J: TRBJ2-1
size: -
DNA: TGTGCCAGCAGTCCCCTTCTAGCGGAATACAATGAGCAGTTCTTC
CDR3: CASSPLLAEYNEQFF

D: TRBD1
V: TRBV2
J: TRBJ1-2
size: few
DNA: TGTGCCAGCAGGGATCAATCAGGGGGCCGTGGCTACACCTTC
CDR3: CASRDQSGGRGYTF

D: TRBD1
V: TRBV15
J: TRBJ2-7
size: -
DNA: TGTGCCACCAGCAGAGGGTGGGGACAGACTTACGAGCAGTACTTC
CDR3: CATSRGWGQTYEQYF

D: TRBD1
V: TRBV4-1
J: TRBJ1-4
size: once
DNA: TGCGCCAGCAGCACCCGGGACAGGGGGAACGAAAAACTGTTTTTT
CDR3: CASSTRDRGNEKLFF

D: -
V: TRBV30
J: TRBJ2-5
size: -
DNA: TGTGCCTGGAGTGTGACTAGTGGGGAGACCCAGTACTTC
CDR3: CAWSVTSGETQYF

D: -
V: TRBV9
J: TRBJ1-3
size: -
DNA: TGTGCCAGCAGCCCTCGGGGAGGCAGAAACACCATATATTTT
CDR3: CASSPRGGRNTIYF

D: -
V: TRBV5-4
J: TRBJ2-5
size: -
DNA: TGTGCCAGCAGCATGACAGGGAGGGAGACCCAGTACTTC
CDR3: CASSMTGRETQYF

D: -
V: TRBV30
J: TRBJ2-2
size: -
DNA: TGTGCCTGGAGTGTAAAAACAGGGTTCACCGGGGAGCTGTTTTTT
CDR3: CAWSVKTGFTGELFF

D: TRBD1
V: TRBV28
J: TRBJ2-1
size: once
DNA: TGTGCCAGCAGCCGCGACAGGGCGTACAATGAGCAGTTCTTC
CDR3: CASSRDRAYNEQFF

D: TRBD2
V: TRBV5-6
J: TRBJ2-5
size: -
DNA: TGTGCCAGCAGCTTGGCGCTAGCGGGGGTTATCACCCAAGAGACCCAGTACTTC
CDR3: CASSLALAGVITQETQYF

D: -
V: TRBV2
J: TRBJ2-2
size: -
DNA: TGTGCCAGCAGTGAGCGGCGCCGAGGGAGCACCGGGGAGCTGTTTTTT
CDR3: CASSERRRGSTGELFF

D: TRBD2
V: TRBV4-2
J: TRBJ2-7
size: -
DNA: TGTGCCAGCAGCCAAGATCTGGGGAGGGACGAGCAGTACTTC
CDR3: CASSQDLGRDEQYF

D: TRBD2
V: TRBV28
J: TRBJ2-5
size: -
DNA: TGTGCCAGCAGCCCGTACGGGAGGGAGACCCAGTACTTC
CDR3: CASSPYGRETQYF

D: TRBD2
V: TRBV7-3
J: TRBJ2-2
size: -
DNA: TGTGCCAGCAGCTCCCTAGCGGGAGTCGGTACCGGGGAGCTGTTTTTT
CDR3: CASSSLAGVGTGELFF

D: TRBD2
V: TRBV6-5
J: TRBJ2-7
size: -
DNA: TGTGCCAGCAGTTCCCCTAGCGGGGATAGGGGATACGAGCAGTACTTC
CDR3: CASSSPSGDRGYEQYF

D: -
V: TRBV27
J: TRBJ1-6
size: -
DNA: TGTGCCAGCAGCGTTTTCGCAGGAGGGGATGATAATTCACCCCTCCACTTT
CDR3: CASSVFAGGDDNSPLHF

D: -
V: TRBV9
J: TRBJ1-4
size: -
DNA: TGTGCCAGCAGCGTAGATCTGGGGGCGATAGGCGAAAAACTGTTTTTT
CDR3: CASSVDLGAIGEKLFF

D: -
V: TRBV18
J: TRBJ1-4
size: few
DNA: TGTGCCAGCTCACCACGGGTAGACGGACAGAATGAAAAACTGTTTTTT
CDR3: CASSPRVDGQNEKLFF

D: TRBD1
V: TRBV5-4
J: TRBJ1-1
size: once
DNA: TGTGCCAGCAGCCATCCGGGACAGGGACGAAACACTGAAGCTTTCTTT
CDR3: CASSHPGQGRNTEAFF

D: TRBD1
V: TRBV28
J: TRBJ1-1
size: -
DNA: TGTGCCAGCAATTCGGACAGGGCTAACACTGAAGCTTTCTTT
CDR3: CASNSDRANTEAFF

D: -
V: TRBV18
J: TRBJ2-7
size: -
DNA: TGTGCCAGCTCACCAGAGGCTTTCGAGCAGTACTTC
CDR3: CASSPEAFEQYF

D: -
V: TRBV18
J: TRBJ2-7
size: few
DNA: TGTGCCAGCTCACCAGACAGTACCTACGAGCAGTACTTC
CDR3: CASSPDSTYEQYF

D: TRBD1
V: TRBV15
J: TRBJ2-7
size: -
DNA: TGTGCCACCAGCGGGTGGACAGGGGGCTGCGACGAGCAGTACTTC
CDR3: CATSGWTGGCDEQYF

D: -
V: TRBV6-5
J: TRBJ1-2
size: -
DNA: TGTGCCAGCAGTTATGAGCCAGGGAACAGCGGCTACACCTTC
CDR3: CASSYEPGNSGYTF

D: -
V: TRBV5-1
J: TRBJ2-2
size: -
DNA: TGCGCCAGCAGCTTGTCCGGGGTAAACACCGGGGAGCTGTTTTTT
CDR3: CASSLSGVNTGELFF

D: TRBD2
V: TRBV4-2
J: TRBJ2-3
size: -
DNA: TGTGCCAGCAGCCAAGATGGCGGGGGGGCAACAGATACGCAGTATTTT
CDR3: CASSQDGGGATDTQYF

D: TRBD1
V: TRBV6-5
J: TRBJ2-1
size: -
DNA: TGTGCCAGCAGTCCGGGACAGGTGGGGCGGAATGAGCAGTTCTTC
CDR3: CASSPGQVGRNEQFF

D: TRBD1
V: TRBV4-2
J: TRBJ2-2
size: -
DNA: TGTGCCAGCAGCCATATACAGGGGATCACCGGGGAGCTGTTTTTT
CDR3: CASSHIQGITGELFF

D: TRBD1
V: TRBV18
J: TRBJ1-2
size: -
DNA: TGTGCCAGCTCATCCTCCCGGGACAGGGGATCCTATGGCTACACCTTC
CDR3: CASSSSRDRGSYGYTF

D: -
V: TRBV5-8
J: TRBJ1-4
size: -
DNA: TGTGCCAGCAGAAGGATGAGGAACCTGAATGAAAAACTGTTTTTT
CDR3: CASRRMRNLNEKLFF